This entry concerns a single T cell receptor (beta chain). This receptor's antigen is unknown. Base quality data are lacking; no much larger clone is found one base away. Genomic DNA was extracted from bulk tumor tissue and used as the TCR template, and approximately 600 ng gDNA was amplified per sample. Multiple biopsies per primary tumor were taken during surgery, spaced as far apart as possible within the tumor mass. The study cohort was described as untreated, and patients were newly diagnosed NSCLC cases undergoing curative surgery. The donor group was made up of roughly 15 newly diagnosed non-small cell lung cancer patients undergoing surgery with curative intent. A couple of independent pathologists reviewed the resected tumor masses. Sequencing was performed only on DNA and RNA samples of high quality. The junction shows trimming of 3 bases on V and 2 bases on J, plus 7 bases between the germline ends. Inclusive of the bounding cysteine and phenylalanine, the CDR3 is 13 residues long. Here the CDR3 DNA is all that survives: 39 bases in frame from base 1. The germline V gene (reference sequence) provides CDR1 LNHDA and CDR2 SQIVND.

The record originates from a study of immune heterogeneity within non-small cell lung tumors listed by TCRdb under 2018. Some background on the complete study: Histology comprised a handful of squamous cell carcinomas, 9 to 11 non-squamous carcinomas and 1 tumor not otherwise specified. The study combined whole-exome sequencing, RNA-seq and TCR beta repertoire sequencing of multiple spatially distinct regions from each NSCLC tumor to examine intratumoral immune heterogeneity. For mutant peptides 8 to 11 amino acids long, netMHCpan-3.0 predicted neoantigen binding to the HLA alleles of each patient. TCR repertoires were analyzed from 57 tumor loci of fewer than 19 patients, while transcriptome data covered only 35 to 50 loci from about twelve patients.

The TCR beta CDR3 region was amplified with a multiplex PCR system whose first round ran for approximately 10 cycles using 32 V-gene forward primers and 13 J-gene reverse primers. The first PCR round was done with a QIAGEN Multiplex PCR Kit, and the primer sequences were filed in Chinese patent CN105087789A. In a second PCR round, Illumina universal primers were added with the Phusion High-Fidelity PCR Kit. TCR libraries were paired-end sequenced at 151 bp read length on the Illumina HiSeq X Ten platform. The original methods were these. Cutadapt removed reads without multiplex PCR primers, PEAR merged read pairs, and MiXCR with default settings called CDR3 regions. Shannon entropy measured repertoire diversity, and clonality was calculated as one minus the Shannon entropy divided by the ln of the count of productive unique sequences. Dominant or high-frequency T-cell clones were defined as clonotypes at frequencies of at least 0.5%. TCRdb ran its own pipeline on the public reads, namely fastp trimming at Q25 and MiXCR clone calling, and kept in-frame beta chains. Rows merge per CDR3 protein into single entries with the most common DNA and genes. These V and J calls are TCRdb output, not the study's own analysis. The sample contains around 29,000 distinct CDR3 sequences, around 30% of them found a single time. 3% to 4.5% of the sample lies in the top ten.

Study-level results and caveats: A statistically significant but moderate positive correlation (R about 0.34) was observed between local T-cell repertoire clonality and local tumor mutational burden. High-frequency TCR beta clonotypes were largely distinct between individual patients. Within a given patient, the same dominant CDR3B clonotypes showed up repeatedly across loci, although different tumor locations also carried unique high-frequency clones.

Sequenced: lung tumor tissue. Rearrangement joined TRBV19 to TRBJ1-1; the D segment cannot be called with confidence. This clonotype was sampled from a middle-aged man with non-small cell lung cancer. The nucleotide sequence reads as follows: TGTGCCAGTAGTATGCTGTATAACACTGAAGCTTTCTTT. Its product reads: CASSMLYNTEAFF.